This paragraph reports one T cell receptor beta chain. The data derive from a study of blood T cell repertoires in COVID-19. Study as a whole: Material from acute and convalescent COVID-19 was sourced from the United States, Italy and Spain.

The authors' processing: Researchers report that nucleated cell counts were estimated from reference gene primer amplification. Generated by immunoSEQ multiplex PCR, the TCRdb table keeps only in-frame clones and is missing some. V, J and clone size are those of that table, while D and trimming were read from the DNA. The sample lists under 450,000 clones; about four fifths were seen once. The sample taken for sequencing was peripheral blood. This clonotype was sampled from a human donor with acute or convalescent COVID-19. The donor label of this sample is uncertain.

This chain's CDR3 is CASIGTGSTYEQYF. DNA for the CDR3: TGCGCCAGCATCGGGACAGGGTCCACCTACGAGCAGTACTTC. The chain uses TRBV10-1 and TRBJ2-7, with 9 bases identical to TRBD1. CDR3 length equals 14 residues. Germline V lookup: CDR1 WNHNN, CDR2 SYGVQD (reference sequence). V lost 7 bases and J lost 2; bases outside the gene matches: 6.